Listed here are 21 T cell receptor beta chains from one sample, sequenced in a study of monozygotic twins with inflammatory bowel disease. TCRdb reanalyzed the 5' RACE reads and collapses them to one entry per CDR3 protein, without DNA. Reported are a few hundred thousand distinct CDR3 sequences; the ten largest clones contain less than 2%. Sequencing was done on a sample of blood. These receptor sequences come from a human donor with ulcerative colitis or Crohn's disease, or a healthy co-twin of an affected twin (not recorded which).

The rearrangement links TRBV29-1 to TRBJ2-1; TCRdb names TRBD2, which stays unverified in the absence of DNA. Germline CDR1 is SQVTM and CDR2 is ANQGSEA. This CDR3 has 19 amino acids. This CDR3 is CSVETRRIPGRGGRNEQFF.

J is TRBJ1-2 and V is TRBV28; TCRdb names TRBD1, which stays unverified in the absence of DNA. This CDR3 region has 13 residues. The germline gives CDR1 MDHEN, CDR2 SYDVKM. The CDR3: CASSSGQLVGYTF.

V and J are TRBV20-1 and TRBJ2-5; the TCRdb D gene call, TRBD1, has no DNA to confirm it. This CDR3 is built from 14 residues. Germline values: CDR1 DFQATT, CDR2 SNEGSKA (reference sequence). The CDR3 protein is CSTEDRIVLETQYF.

The CDR3 protein is CASSLAGRHYGYTF. The genes are TRBV5-1 and TRBJ1-2; TCRdb's D call, TRBD1, is unchecked because there is no DNA. The CDR3 loop spans 14 amino acids. The germline gives CDR1 SGHRS, CDR2 YFSETQ. Combining the CDR3 with reference TRBV5-1 and TRBJ1-2 gives the whole variable domain KAGVTQTPRYLIKTRGQQVTLSCSPISGHRSVSWYQQTPGQGLQFLFEYFSETQRNKGNFPGRFSGRQFSNSRSEMNVSTLELGDSALYLCASSLAGRHYGYTFGSGTRLTVV.

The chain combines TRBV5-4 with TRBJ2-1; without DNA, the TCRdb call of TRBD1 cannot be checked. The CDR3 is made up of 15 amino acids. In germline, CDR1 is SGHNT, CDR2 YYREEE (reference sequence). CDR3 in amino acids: CASSFDRGGLDEQFF.

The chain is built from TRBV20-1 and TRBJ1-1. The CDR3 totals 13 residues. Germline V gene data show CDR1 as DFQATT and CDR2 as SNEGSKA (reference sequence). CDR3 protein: CSAAGPLYSEAFF.

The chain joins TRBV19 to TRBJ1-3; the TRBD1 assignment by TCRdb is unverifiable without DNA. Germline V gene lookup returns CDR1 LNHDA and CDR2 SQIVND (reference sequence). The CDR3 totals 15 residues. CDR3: CASEQGAISGNTIYF. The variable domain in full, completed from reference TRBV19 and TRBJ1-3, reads DGGITQSPKYLFRKEGQNVTLSCEQNLNHDAMYWYRQDPGQGLRLIYYSQIVNDFQKGDIAEGYSVSREKKESFPLTVTSAQKNPTAFYLCASEQGAISGNTIYFGEGSWLTVV.

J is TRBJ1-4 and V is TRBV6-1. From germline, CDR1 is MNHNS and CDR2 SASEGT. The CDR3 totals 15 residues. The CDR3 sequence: CASRARTAPGEKLFF.

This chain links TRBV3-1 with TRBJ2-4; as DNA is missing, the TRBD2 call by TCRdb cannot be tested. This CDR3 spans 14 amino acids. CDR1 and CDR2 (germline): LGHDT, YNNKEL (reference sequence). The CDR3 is CASSQGTSGTIQYF.

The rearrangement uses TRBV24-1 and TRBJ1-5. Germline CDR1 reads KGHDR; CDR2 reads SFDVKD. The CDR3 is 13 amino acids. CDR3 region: CATSGGSNQPQHF.

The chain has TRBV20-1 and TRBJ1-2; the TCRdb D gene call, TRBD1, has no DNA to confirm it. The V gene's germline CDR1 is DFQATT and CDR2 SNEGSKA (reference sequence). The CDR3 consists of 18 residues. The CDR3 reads CSALDFRDKERFNYGYTF.

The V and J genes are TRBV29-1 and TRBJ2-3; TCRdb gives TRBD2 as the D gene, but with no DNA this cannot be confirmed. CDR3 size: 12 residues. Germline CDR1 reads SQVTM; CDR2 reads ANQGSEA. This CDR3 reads CSAGEGRGTQYF.

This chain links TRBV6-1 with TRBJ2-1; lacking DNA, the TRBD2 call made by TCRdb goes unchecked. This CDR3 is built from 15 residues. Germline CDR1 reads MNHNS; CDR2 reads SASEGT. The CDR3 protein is CASSEGWGLYNEQFF.

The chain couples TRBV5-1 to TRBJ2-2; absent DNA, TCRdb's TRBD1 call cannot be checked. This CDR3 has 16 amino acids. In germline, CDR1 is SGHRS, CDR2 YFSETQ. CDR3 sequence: CASSPADRVGVGELFF.

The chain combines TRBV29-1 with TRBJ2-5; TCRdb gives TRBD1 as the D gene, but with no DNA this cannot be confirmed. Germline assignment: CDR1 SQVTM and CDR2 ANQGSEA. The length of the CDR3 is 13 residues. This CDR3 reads CSVEIGAAETQYF. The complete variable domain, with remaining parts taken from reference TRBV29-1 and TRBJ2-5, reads SAVISQKPSRDICQRGTSLTIQCQVDSQVTMMFWYRQQPGQSLTLIATANQGSEATYESGFVIDKFPISRPNLTFSTLTVSNMSPEDSSIYLCSVEIGAAETQYFGPGTRLLVL.

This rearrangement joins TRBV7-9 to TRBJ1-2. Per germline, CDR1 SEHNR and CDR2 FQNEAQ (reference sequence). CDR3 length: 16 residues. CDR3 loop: CASSLGETKFSYGYTF.

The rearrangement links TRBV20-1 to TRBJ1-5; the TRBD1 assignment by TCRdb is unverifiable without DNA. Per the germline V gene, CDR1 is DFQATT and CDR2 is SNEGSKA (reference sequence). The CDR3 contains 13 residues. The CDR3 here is CSAPRGQGQPQHF.

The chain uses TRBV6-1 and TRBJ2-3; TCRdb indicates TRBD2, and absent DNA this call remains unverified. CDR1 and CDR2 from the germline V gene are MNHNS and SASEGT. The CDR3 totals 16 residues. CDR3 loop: CASSGSVGLSTDTQYF.

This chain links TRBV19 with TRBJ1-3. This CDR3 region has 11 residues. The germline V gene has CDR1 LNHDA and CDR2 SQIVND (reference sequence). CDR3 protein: CATGPGNTIYF.

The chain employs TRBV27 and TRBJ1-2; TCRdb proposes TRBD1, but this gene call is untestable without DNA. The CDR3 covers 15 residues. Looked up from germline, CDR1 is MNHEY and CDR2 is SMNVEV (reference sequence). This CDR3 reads CASGIGARRVYGYTF.

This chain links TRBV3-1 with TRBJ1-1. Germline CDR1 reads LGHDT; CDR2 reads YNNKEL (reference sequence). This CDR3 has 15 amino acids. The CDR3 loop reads CASSQGYWQNTEAFF.